The entry below describes one TCR beta chain. Its antigen is not identified. The treatment here: oral pan-JAK inhibitor, 5-10 mg twice daily. V was clipped by 1 base and J by 7 bases, with 11 bases between them. CDR1 and CDR2 from the germline V gene are MNHNS and SASEGT. This CDR3 has 15 residues. After isolation, RNA underwent reverse transcription to generate cDNA as the sequencing template. Assay used: immunoSEQ multiplex PCR; TCRdb lists only in-frame clones, some missing. The sample yields under 95,000 clones, over 70% seen once. The entry originates in a study of CD8+ T cells in alopecia areata. Study-wide background: Those patients who were treated received oral tofacitinib, which was given at 5 to 10 mg twice daily for moderate-to-severe alopecia areata. Notes on the study in general: Scalp repertoires also include resident alphabeta T cells from normal skin.

The input for sequencing was CD8+ T cells sorted from blood, taken between weeks 43 and 45, from a patient treated with tofacitinib. V is TRBV6-1 and J is TRBJ1-6; weak D call: TRBD1 (6 bases). This clonotype was obtained from a human donor with alopecia areata. CDR3: CASSEGEGGNSPLHF. In nucleotides, the CDR3 is TGTGCCAGCAGTGAAGGGGAGGGGGGAAATTCACCCCTCCACTTT.